Following are 17 T cell receptor beta chains from one sample sequenced in a study of human T cells and chemical hapten exposure. TCRdb reprocessed the RACE reads via MiXCR and lists one record per CDR3 protein. The table records about 300,000 distinct CDR3 sequences, around 5.5% of them present only once. The time point denotes: pre-sensitization, week 0. Treatment reported: therapeutic diphenylcyclopropenone sensitization with weekly scalp DPC. Source: whole blood, taken in connection with sensitization to the hapten diphenylcyclopropenone (DPC). These receptors were collected from a woman aged 18-35 years with alopecia areata. Some clones in this sample may be carry-over from other donors' samples.

This clonotype was observed a few times. The chain carries TRBV6-5 and TRBJ2-1, with D unresolved. V lost 6 bases and J 0 bases, leaving 12 bases between the germline ends. Germline V CDR1 and CDR2: MNHEY, SVGAGI. The length of the CDR3 is 15 residues. The CDR3 nucleotides read TGTGCCAGCAGCCCCAGGTCGAGCTCCTACAATGAGCAGTTCTTC. Protein sequence: CASSPRSSSYNEQFF.

This clonotype appeared many times. The J gene is TRBJ1-6, the V gene TRBV4-1; 9 nucleotides align to TRBD1. Germline V lookup: CDR1 MGHRA, CDR2 YSYEKL. Trimming removed 3 bases from V and 14 bases from J; junction bases left unmatched: 8. The CDR3 is made up of 14 amino acids. Here the CDR3 DNA reads TGCGCCAGCAGCCAGGGGACAGGGTTCAGTTCCCTCCACTTT. The encoded protein is CASSQGTGFSSLHF.

This chain uses TRBV18 with TRBJ2-4; perhaps TRBD1 as D (6 bases). Trimming cost V 3 bases and J 5 bases, with 14 bases left between them. Germline V gene sequence: CDR1 KGHSH, CDR2 LQKENI. This CDR3 has 15 amino acids. The CDR3 DNA follows: TGTGCCAGCTCACCTTACTCGGGACATGAAAACATTCAGTACTTC. Protein product: CASSPYSGHENIQYF.

This chain links TRBV7-6 with TRBJ1-4; D is undetermined. Germline V gene data show CDR1 as SGHVS and CDR2 as FNYEAQ. This CDR3 comprises 14 residues. The V and J ends lost 1 base and 4 bases respectively, with 7 bases between them. CDR3 in DNA: TGTGCCAGCAGCTTAGAACCCTTTAATGAAAAACTGTTTTTT. Its translation: CASSLEPFNEKLFF.

The chain has TRBV29-1 and TRBJ1-1; the D is unclear. The CDR3 contains 13 residues. V lost 8 bases and J 5 bases, leaving 18 bases between the germline ends. Per germline, CDR1 SQVTM and CDR2 ANQGSEA. In DNA, the CDR3 is TGCAGCTCGCGGGGTTTACGAGGGACTGAAGCTTTCTTT. It yields the protein CSSRGLRGTEAFF.

This clonotype occurred many times. V usage is TRBV9 and J usage is TRBJ1-1; no reliable D call. The germline V gene encodes CDR1 SGDLS and CDR2 YYNGEE. The CDR3 totals 13 residues. V was clipped by 0 bases and J by 1 base, with 4 bases between them. CDR3 loop: CASSVGPNTEAFF. CDR3 sequence (DNA): TGTGCCAGCAGCGTAGGCCCGAACACTGAAGCTTTCTTT. Supplemented by reference TRBV9 and TRBJ1-1, the full variable domain reads DSGVTQTPKHLITATGQRVTLRCSPRSGDLSVYWYQQSLDQGLQFLIQYYNGEERAKGNILERFSAQQFPDLHSELNLSSLELGDSALYFCASSVGPNTEAFFGQGTRLTVV.

As to this clonotype: A much bigger clone sits one base away, suggesting this may be a read error. The chain carries TRBV2 and TRBJ1-6, with 8 bases identical to TRBD1. The V and J ends lost 6 bases and 9 bases, in that order; junction bases with no gene match: 4. This CDR3 has 13 residues. CDR1 is SNHLY and CDR2 is FYNNEI in the germline V gene. The CDR3 loop is CASRDREGSPLHF. CDR3 nucleotide sequence: TGTGCCAGCAGGGACAGGGAGGGTTCACCCCTCCACTTT.

This clonotype was counted many times. This chain uses TRBV20-1 with TRBJ1-3, with D possibly matching TRBD1 (6 bases). V was trimmed by 6 bases and J by 3 bases, leaving 9 bases between them. This CDR3 has 12 residues. CDR1 is DFQATT, CDR2 SNEGSKA, per germline (reference sequence). The CDR3 reads CSARTDGNTIYF. CDR3 in DNA: TGCAGTGCCCGGACAGATGGAAACACCATATATTTT.

The chain joins TRBV27 to TRBJ2-7, with D maybe TRBD2 (6 bases). Trimming shortened V by 5 bases and J by 11 bases, and 19 bases separated the two germline ends. This CDR3 contains 13 residues. CDR1 MNHEY and CDR2 SMNVEV come from the germline V gene (reference sequence). Written as DNA, the CDR3 is TGTGCCAGCAGTCCCCGCGGGGTGGAGGCAGAGTACTTC. Its translation: CASSPRGVEAEYF.

This chain links TRBV7-9 with TRBJ2-3, with D tentatively TRBD2 (5 bases). The V and J ends lost 3 bases and 7 bases respectively, with 26 bases between them. The germline gives CDR1 SEHNR, CDR2 FQNEAQ (reference sequence). This CDR3 comprises 18 residues. The CDR3 loop is CASSFWVGVKRAQNTQYF. CDR3 nucleotide sequence: TGTGCCAGCAGCTTCTGGGTCGGGGTAAAACGGGCACAAAATACGCAGTATTTT.

There are a few counts of this clonotype. The V and J genes are TRBV28 and TRBJ2-7, with 7 bases lining up with TRBD2. Germline loops: CDR1 MDHEN, CDR2 SYDVKM. The V and J ends lost 6 bases and 4 bases, in that order; junction bases with no gene match: 9. The CDR3 loop spans 14 amino acids. The CDR3 DNA sequence: TGTGCCAGCAGATACCGGGACTATAATTACGAGCAGTACTTC. This encodes CASRYRDYNYEQYF. The entire variable domain, with the rest obtained from reference TRBV28 and TRBJ2-7, is as follows: DVKVTQSSRYLVKRTGEKVFLECVQDMDHENMFWYRQDPGLGLRLIYFSYDVKMKEKGDIPEGYSVSREKKERFSLILESASTNQTSMYLCASRYRDYNYEQYFGPGTRLTVT.

This clonotype was detected ten times or more. The chain uses TRBV20-1 and TRBJ1-3, with D possibly TRBD1 on 5 matching bases. CDR1 DFQATT and CDR2 SNEGSKA come from the germline V gene (reference sequence). This CDR3 has 13 amino acids. V gave up 5 bases and J gave up 4 bases, with 12 bases separating them. The CDR3 loop reads CSAQPPGGNTIYF. CDR3 nucleotides: TGCAGTGCTCAGCCGCCAGGGGGAAACACCATATATTTT.

This chain uses TRBV7-9 with TRBJ1-1; TRBD1 is a possible D gene (6 bases). CDR1 is SEHNR and CDR2 is FQNEAQ in the germline V gene (reference sequence). V dropped 1 base and J dropped 2 bases, with 14 bases sitting between them. This CDR3 is built from 16 residues. The CDR3 sequence is CASSLGSTGQNTEAFF. CDR3 sequence (DNA): TGTGCCAGCAGCTTAGGGTCGACAGGACAAAACACTGAAGCTTTCTTT.

This chain connects TRBV12-3 or TRBV12-4 to TRBJ2-1; TRBD2 agrees at 7 bases. The CDR3 is 16 residues long. Trimming took 6 bases from V and 0 from J; bases not matched to a gene: 8. For the CDR3, the DNA is TGTGCCAGCAGGTCCCCGGGGGGTGTCTCCTACAATGAGCAGTTCTTC. Encoded protein: CASRSPGGVSYNEQFF.

This clonotype appeared many times. This chain links TRBV6-5 with TRBJ1-1; 7 nucleotides match TRBD1. Germline CDR1 is MNHEY and CDR2 is SVGAGI. V was clipped by 6 bases and J by 6 bases; unmatched bases: 7. The length of the CDR3 is 13 residues. CDR3 DNA sequence: TGTGCCAGCAGAAAATTAGACAGGGCTGAAGCTTTCTTT. Protein product: CASRKLDRAEAFF.

The table lists this clonotype with many counts. The gene calls are TRBV29-1 and TRBJ1-5; D not certain. In germline, CDR1 is SQVTM, CDR2 ANQGSEA. Trimming stripped 7 bases from V and 8 bases from J, with 15 bases between. This CDR3 is built from 12 residues. CDR3 sequence (DNA): TGCAGCGCCGGCCAGGATCAGGAGCCCCAGCATTTT. Translating it yields CSAGQDQEPQHF.

The V and J genes are TRBV4-3 and TRBJ1-6; unclear D gene. Trimming shortened V by 3 bases and J by 8 bases, and 20 bases separated the two germline ends. The CDR3 covers 17 residues. Germline V gene data show CDR1 as LGHNA and CDR2 as YSLEER. The CDR3, as DNA: TGCGCCAGCAGCCAGAATTTCCAAACAGATTACTATTCACCCCTCCACTTT. Protein: CASSQNFQTDYYSPLHF.